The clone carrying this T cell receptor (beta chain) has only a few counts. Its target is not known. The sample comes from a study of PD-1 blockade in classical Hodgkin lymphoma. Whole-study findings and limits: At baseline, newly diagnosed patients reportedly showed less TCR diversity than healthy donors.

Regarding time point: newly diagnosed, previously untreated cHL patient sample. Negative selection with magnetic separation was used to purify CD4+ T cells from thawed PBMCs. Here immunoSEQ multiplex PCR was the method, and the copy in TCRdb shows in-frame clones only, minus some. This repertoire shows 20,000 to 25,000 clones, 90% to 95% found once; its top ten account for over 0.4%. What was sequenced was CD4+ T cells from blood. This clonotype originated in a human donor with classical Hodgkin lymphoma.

The CDR3 nucleotides are TGTGCCAGCAGCTCGGGACGCGTGAACACTGAAGCTTTCTTT. It yields the protein CASSSGRVNTEAFF. V and J are TRBV11-2 and TRBJ1-1, with TRBD1 as a possible D gene (5 bases). This CDR3 comprises 14 residues. The germline gives CDR1 SGHAT, CDR2 FQNNGV. With 4 bases removed from V and 0 bases from J, the gap between germline ends came to 9 bases.